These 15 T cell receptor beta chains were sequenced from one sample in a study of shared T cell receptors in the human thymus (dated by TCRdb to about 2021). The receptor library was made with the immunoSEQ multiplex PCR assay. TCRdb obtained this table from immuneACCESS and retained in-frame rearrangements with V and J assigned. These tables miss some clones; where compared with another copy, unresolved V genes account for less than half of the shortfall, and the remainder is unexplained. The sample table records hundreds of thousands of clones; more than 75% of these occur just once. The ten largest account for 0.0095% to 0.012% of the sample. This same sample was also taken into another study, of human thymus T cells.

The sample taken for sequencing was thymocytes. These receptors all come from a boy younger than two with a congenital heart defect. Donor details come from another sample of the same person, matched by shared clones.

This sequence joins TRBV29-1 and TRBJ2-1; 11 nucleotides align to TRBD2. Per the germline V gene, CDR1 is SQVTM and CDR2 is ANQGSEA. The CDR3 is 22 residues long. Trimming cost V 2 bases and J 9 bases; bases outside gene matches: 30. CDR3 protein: CSVESPGRTDEDSGRADGEQFF. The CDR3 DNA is TGCAGCGTTGAAAGCCCGGGGCGGACGGATGAAGATAGCGGGAGGGCCGACGGTGAGCAGTTCTTC.

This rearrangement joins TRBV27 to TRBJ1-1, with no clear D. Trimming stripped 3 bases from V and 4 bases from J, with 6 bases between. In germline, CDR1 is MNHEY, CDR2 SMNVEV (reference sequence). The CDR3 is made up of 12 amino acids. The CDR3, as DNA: TGTGCCAGCAGTTTCCGGGGCACTGAAGCTTTCTTT. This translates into CASSFRGTEAFF.

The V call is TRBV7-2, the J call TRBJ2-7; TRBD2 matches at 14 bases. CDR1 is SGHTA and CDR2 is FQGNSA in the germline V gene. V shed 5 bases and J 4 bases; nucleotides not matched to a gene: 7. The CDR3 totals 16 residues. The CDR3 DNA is TGTGCCAGCAGCCATGGACTAGCGGGAGGAAAATACGAGCAGTACTTC. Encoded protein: CASSHGLAGGKYEQYF.

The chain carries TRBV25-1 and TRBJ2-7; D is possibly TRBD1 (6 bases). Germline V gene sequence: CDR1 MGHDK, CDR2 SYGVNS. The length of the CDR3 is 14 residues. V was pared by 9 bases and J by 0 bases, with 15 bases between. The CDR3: CARYQGLCSYEQYF. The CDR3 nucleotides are TGTGCCAGGTATCAGGGGCTGTGCTCCTACGAGCAGTACTTC.

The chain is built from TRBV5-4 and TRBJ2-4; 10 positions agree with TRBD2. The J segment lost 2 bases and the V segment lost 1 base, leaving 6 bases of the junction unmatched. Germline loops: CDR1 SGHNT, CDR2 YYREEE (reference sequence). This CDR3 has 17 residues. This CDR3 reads CASSLFEREGSKNIQYF. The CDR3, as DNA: TGTGCCAGCAGCTTGTTCGAGCGGGAGGGCTCCAAAAACATTCAGTACTTC.

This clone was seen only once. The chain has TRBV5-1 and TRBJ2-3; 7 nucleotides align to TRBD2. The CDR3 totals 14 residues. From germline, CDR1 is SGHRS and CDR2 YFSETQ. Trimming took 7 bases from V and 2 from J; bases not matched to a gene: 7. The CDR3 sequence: CASGAGDLTDTQYF. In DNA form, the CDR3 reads TGCGCCAGCGGGGCGGGAGACCTCACAGATACGCAGTATTTT.

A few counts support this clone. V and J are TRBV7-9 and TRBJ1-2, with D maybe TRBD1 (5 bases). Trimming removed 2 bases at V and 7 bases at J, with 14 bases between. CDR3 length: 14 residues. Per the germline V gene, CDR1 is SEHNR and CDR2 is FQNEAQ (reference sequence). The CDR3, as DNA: TGTGCCAGCAGCTTAAGATATGGCAGGGTTGGCTACACCTTC. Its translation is CASSLRYGRVGYTF.

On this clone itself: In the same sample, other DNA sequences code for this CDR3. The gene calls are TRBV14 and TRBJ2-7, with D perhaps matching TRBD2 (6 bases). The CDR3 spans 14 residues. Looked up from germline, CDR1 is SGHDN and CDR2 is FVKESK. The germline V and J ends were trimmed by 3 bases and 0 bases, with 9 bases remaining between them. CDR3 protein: CASSQGDSSYEQYF. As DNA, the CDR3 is TGTGCCAGCAGCCAGGGGGACTCCTCCTACGAGCAGTACTTC.

Here the CDR3 reads CAISINTGELFF. The DNA of the CDR3 is TGTGCCATCAGCATTAACACCGGGGAGCTGTTTTTT. The chain carries TRBV10-3 and TRBJ2-2; D ambiguous. V shed 6 bases and J shed 2 bases, with 4 bases lying between them. From germline, CDR1 is ENHRY and CDR2 SYGVKD. CDR3 size: 12 residues.

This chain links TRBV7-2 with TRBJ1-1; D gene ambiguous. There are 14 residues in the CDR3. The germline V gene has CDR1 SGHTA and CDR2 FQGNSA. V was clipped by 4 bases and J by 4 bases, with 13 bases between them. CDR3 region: CASSSNKAATEAFF. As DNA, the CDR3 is TGTGCCAGCAGCTCCAACAAAGCGGCCACTGAAGCTTTCTTT.

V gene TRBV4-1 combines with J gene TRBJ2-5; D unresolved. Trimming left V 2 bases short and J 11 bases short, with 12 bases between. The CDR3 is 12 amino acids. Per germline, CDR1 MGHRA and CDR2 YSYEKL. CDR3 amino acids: CASSQPAEQQYF. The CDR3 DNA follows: TGCGCCAGCAGCCAACCGGCTGAACAGCAGTACTTC.

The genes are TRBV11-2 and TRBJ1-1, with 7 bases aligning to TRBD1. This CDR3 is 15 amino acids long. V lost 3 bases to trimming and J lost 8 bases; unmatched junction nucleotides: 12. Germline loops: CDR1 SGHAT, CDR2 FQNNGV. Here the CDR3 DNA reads TGTGCCAGCAGCTTCGTCGGTAAGGGGGCGGGAGAAGCTTTCTTT. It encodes CASSFVGKGAGEAFF.

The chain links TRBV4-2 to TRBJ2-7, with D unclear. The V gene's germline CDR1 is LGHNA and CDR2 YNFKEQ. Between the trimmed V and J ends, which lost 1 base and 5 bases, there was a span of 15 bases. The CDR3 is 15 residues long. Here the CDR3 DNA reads TGTGCCAGCAGCCAAGGTTTAGCCCCTAGGCACGAGCAGTACTTC. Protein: CASSQGLAPRHEQYF.

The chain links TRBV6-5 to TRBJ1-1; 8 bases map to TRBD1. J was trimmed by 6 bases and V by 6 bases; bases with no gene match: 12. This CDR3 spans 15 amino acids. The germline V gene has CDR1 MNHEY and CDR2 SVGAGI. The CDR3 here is CASSSPGPGGPEAFF. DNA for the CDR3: TGTGCCAGCAGCAGTCCGGGTCCAGGGGGCCCTGAAGCTTTCTTT.

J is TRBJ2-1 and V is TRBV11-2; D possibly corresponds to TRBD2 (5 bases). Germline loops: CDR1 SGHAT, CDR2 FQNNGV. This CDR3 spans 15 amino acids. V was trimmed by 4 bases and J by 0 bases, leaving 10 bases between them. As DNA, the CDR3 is TGTGCCAGCAGCTCGCGGGTATCCTCCTACAATGAGCAGTTCTTC. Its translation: CASSSRVSSYNEQFF.